This TCR beta chain was captured in a study of blood T cell repertoires in COVID-19 (dated by TCRdb to the early 2020s). Concerning the study at large: Collaborator samples came from the United States, Italy and Spain and covered acute and convalescent phases of COVID-19. The material from the prospective study consisted of cDNA or gDNA derived from T cells, B-cell-depleted T cells, or PBMCs. Deeply sampled blood TCRbeta repertoires from subjects exposed to, actively infected with, or recovered from COVID-19 were included in the dataset. A freely available public database, intended as a resource for researchers studying the immune response to SARS-CoV-2, is where the repertoires were released. The samples were drawn from the first 160 participants of the ongoing ImmuneRACE study and from more than 1,000 subjects provided by 6 global collaborators. A de-identified subject ID, COVID-19 status, age in years and sex were almost always included in the sample metadata. HLA class I and class II types, where available, came from metadata supplied by the sample provider rather than from assay-based typing.

Study-wide conclusions, independent of this receptor: How much clinical and demographic metadata was included differed by source and by participant, and the metadata was provided uncurated.

One collaborating source in Seattle enrolled patients during active infection and followed them longitudinally through the course of disease. Whole blood was collected in K2EDTA tubes by collaborating institutions according to the institutions' own protocols. For TCRbeta analysis, collaborators shipped samples as frozen whole blood, isolated PBMCs, or DNA extracted from either of those sample types. For this clone: Its target antigen remains unknown. Qualities for individual bases were not recorded, and no much larger clone is one base off.

After removal of 4 bases from V and 8 bases from J, the junction retains 10 bases not matched to a gene. In the germline V gene (reference sequence), CDR1 corresponds to LNHDA and CDR2 to SQIVND. The CDR3 contains 15 residues, cysteine and phenylalanine counted. The retained sequence is limited to the CDR3, 45 bases, with the frame set at the first base. TCRbeta CDR3 regions were amplified from genomic DNA by means of the immunoSEQ Assay, a bias-controlled multiplex PCR. The paper's data handling went like this. Nucleated cell counts per sample were estimated from amplification of reference gene primers within the assay. To quantify the absolute abundance of each unique TCRbeta CDR3 rearrangement, sequence reads were collapsed and filtered. For each sample, productive Simpson clonality was calculated as the square root of Simpson's diversity index across productive rearrangements. As stored in TCRdb, this immuneACCESS dataset retains in-frame rearrangements with V and J assigned. A fraction of the clones does not appear; measured against another copy, unresolved V genes explain less than half of the discrepancy, and the remainder lacks a known reason. V and J calls and clone size follow that table, whereas D and trimming were derived from the DNA. In all, the sample holds 75,000 to 95,000 clones, and 87% of those were seen once. The ten biggest clones cover about 18% of the sample.

This clonotype was sampled from a woman aged 55-75 years with COVID-19, enrolled during active disease. This receptor chain uses TRBV19 and TRBJ1-4, with 7 bases matching TRBD1. The sequenced sample consisted of peripheral blood. The CDR3 protein sequence reads: CASSKTQGSLEKLFF. The DNA is as follows: TGTGCCAGTAGTAAAACACAGGGGAGTTTGGAAAAACTGTTTTTT.